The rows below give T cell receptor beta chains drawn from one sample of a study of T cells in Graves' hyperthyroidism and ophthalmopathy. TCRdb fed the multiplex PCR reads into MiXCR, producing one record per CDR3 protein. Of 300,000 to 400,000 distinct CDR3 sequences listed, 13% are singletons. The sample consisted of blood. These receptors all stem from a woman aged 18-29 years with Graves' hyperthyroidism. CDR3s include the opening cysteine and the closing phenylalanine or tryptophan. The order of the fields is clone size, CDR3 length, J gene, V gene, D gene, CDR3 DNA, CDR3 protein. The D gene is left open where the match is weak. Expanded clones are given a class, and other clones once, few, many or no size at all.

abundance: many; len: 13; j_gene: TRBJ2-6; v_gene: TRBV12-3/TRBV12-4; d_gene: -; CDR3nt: TGTGCCAGCATGGACTCTGGGGCCAACGTCCTGACTTTC; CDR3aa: CASMDSGANVLTF
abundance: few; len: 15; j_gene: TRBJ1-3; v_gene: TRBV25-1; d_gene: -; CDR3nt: TGTGCCAGCAGTCCTTTCTCGAGCTCTGGAAACACCATATATTTT; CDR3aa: CASSPFSSSGNTIYF
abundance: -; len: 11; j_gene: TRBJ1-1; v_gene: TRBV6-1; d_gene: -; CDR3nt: TGTGCCAGCAGTGAATTCGGGGAGGCTTTCTTT; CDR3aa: CASSEFGEAFF
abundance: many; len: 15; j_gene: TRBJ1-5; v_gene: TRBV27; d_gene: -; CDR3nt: TGTGCCAGCAGTTCCCAGAAGGTGTCCAATCAGCCCCAGCATTTT; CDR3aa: CASSSQKVSNQPQHF
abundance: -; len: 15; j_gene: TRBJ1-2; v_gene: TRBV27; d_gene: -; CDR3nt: TGTGCCAGCAGTTTACAACCCGACAGGCCTAATGGCTGCACCTTC; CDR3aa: CASSLQPDRPNGCTF
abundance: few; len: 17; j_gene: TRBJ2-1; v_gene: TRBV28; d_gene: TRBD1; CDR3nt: TGTGCCAGCAGGGGACAGGGCCTCGCCTTTTCCTACAATGAGCAGTTCTTC; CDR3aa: CASRGQGLAFSYNEQFF
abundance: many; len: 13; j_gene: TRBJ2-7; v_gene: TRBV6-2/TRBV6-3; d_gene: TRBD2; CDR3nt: TGTGCCATCTCTGGGAGGGAGTCCTACGAGCAGTACTTC; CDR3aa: CAISGRESYEQYF
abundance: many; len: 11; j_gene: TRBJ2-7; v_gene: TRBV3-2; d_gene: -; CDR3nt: TGTGCCAGCAGCCCCCCCTACGAGCAGTACTTC; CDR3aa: CASSPPYEQYF
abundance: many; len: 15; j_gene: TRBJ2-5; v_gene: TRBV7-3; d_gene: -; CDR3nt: TGTGCCAGCAGCTTCTCTGTGGGGCCCCAAGAGACCCAGTACTTC; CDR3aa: CASSFSVGPQETQYF
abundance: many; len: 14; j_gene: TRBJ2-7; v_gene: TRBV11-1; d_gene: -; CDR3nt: TGTGCCAGCAGCTTTCAGGGGATAAGCGACGAGCAGTACTTC; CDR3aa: CASSFQGISDEQYF
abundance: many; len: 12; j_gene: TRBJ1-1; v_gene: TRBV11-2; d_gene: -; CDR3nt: TGTGCCAGCAGCTCCCCGTGGACTGAAGCTTTCTTT; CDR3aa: CASSSPWTEAFF
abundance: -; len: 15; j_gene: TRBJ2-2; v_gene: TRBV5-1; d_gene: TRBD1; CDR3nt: TGCGCCAGCAGCTTACCGGGACAGGGAACCGGGGAGCTGTTTTTT; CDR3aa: CASSLPGQGTGELFF
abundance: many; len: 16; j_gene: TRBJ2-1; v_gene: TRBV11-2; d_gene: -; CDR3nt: TGTGCCAGCACCCGGACTCGGGCAAGCTCCTACAATGAGCAGTTCTTC; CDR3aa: CASTRTRASSYNEQFF